One TCR beta chain is described in this entry. Its antigen target is currently unknown. Qualities for individual bases were not recorded, and no much larger clone is one base off. Healthy controls were 35 or so blood donors whose buffy coats came from the Finnish Red Cross blood service. All TCR-sequenced material derived from peripheral blood: patient blood samples and healthy donor buffy coats. Ficoll-Hypaque gradient centrifugation was used to isolate peripheral blood mononuclear cells. CD4+ cells were magnetically purified from the buffy coats of healthy controls. The Gentra Puregene Cell and Tissue kit was used to extract genomic DNA, and a Qubit 2.0 fluorometer was used to measure the amount of genomic DNA. Looking up the germline V gene (reference sequence) yields CDR1 LNHDA and CDR2 SQIVND. The CDR3 runs 14 residues from the cysteine to the phenylalanine. Just the 42-base CDR3 DNA is kept, in frame starting at base 1. V is shortened by 4 bases, J by 0 bases, and the region joining them spans 4 bases.

The immunoSEQ assay at survey resolution was used to sequence TCRbeta rearrangements from genomic DNA. As for the authors' bioinformatics: In the TCR sequencing data, the lowest productive clonotype frequency that could be detected was 2.59 x 10-5. Analyses included only productive TCRbeta rearrangements, meaning complete and in-frame sequences. Clonality for each sample was calculated as Simpson clonality in the immunoSEQ Analyzer version 3.0. Clones were categorized by frequency as very rare, small, medium, large (1-20%) or hyperexpanded (>20%). Generation probabilities were estimated with OLGA 1.2.3, V-gene circos plots were made with VDJtools, specificities were looked up in VDJdb, and CDR3 motifs were identified with GLIPH. As stored in TCRdb, this immuneACCESS dataset retains in-frame rearrangements with V and J assigned. A fraction of the clones does not appear; measured against another copy, unresolved V genes explain less than half of the discrepancy, and the remainder lacks a known reason. The DNA gave D and trimming, while V, J and clone size come from that table. For this sample the table gives under 40,000 clones, of which about 71% were detected only once. 0.4% to 0.5% of the sample goes to the ten largest clones.

These data come from a study of STAT5B mutations in CD4+ large granular lymphocyte leukemia (dated by TCRdb to between 2021 and 2022). For the study in its entirety: Among healthy controls, the CDR3 'QG' motif was associated with a particular HLA allele. TCRbeta repertoires of CD4+ T-cell large granular lymphocyte leukemia patients were compared with those of healthy blood donors. Flow cytometry on FACSCanto II or FACSVerse showed that the purified fractions were more than 95% pure among lymphocytes. Overall study results and their limits: Main leukemic clonotypes were private to each patient, although roughly 25% of the main leukemic clonotypes were found at low frequency in the non-leukemic repertoires of other patients. Data were not HLA-matched; higher clonality in CD4+ versus CD8+ T-LGLL could reflect the relatively small sample size. CD4-sorted patient repertoires appeared more clonal than healthy CD4+ repertoires, and this difference persisted after removing the putative leukemic clones. Enrichment of TRBV06-family usage was observed among the top patient clones (8/27) relative to healthy controls (2/35).

The chain links TRBV19 with TRBJ1-6, with the D gene call left open. Sample: CD4+ T cells from blood buffy coats. This receptor was identified in a human donor in good health. DNA sequence: TGTGCCAGTAGTACCAGCTCCTATAATTCACCCCTCCACTTT. It encodes CASSTSSYNSPLHF.